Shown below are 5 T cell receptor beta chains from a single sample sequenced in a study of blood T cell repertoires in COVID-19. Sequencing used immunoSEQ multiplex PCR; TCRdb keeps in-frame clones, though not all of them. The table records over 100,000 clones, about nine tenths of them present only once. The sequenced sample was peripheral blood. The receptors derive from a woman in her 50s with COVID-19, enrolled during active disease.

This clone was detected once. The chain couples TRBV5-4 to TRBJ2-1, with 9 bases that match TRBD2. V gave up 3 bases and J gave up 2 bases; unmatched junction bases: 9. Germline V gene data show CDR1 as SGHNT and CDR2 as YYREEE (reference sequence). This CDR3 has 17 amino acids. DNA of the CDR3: TGTGCCAGCAGCTCTTTTAGCGGGGGACTACCCTACAATGAGCAGTTCTTC. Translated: CASSSFSGGLPYNEQFF.

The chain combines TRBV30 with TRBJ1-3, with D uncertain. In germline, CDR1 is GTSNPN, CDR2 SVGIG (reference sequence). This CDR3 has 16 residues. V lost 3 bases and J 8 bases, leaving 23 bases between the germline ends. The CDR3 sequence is CAWRSLPYLVVYTIYF. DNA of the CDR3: TGTGCCTGGAGGTCACTCCCATACCTAGTTGTATACACCATATATTTT.

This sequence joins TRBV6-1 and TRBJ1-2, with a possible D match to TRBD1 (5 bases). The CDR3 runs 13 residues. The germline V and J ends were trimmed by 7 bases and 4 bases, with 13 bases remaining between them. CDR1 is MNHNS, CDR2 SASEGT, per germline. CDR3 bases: TGTGCCAGCACCATGGGGGGGATCTATGGCTACACCTTC. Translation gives CASTMGGIYGYTF.

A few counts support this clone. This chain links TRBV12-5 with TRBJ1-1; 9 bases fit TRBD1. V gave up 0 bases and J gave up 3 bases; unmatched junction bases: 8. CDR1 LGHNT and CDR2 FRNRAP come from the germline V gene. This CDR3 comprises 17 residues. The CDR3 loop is CASGLVLGDRVDTEAFF. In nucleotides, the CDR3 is TGTGCTAGTGGTTTGGTACTTGGGGACAGGGTGGACACTGAAGCTTTCTTT.

The DNA of the CDR3 is TGTGCCAGCAGCGTCGGACAGGGCGTACCAAACGGTGAAGCTTTCTTT. Its translation: CASSVGQGVPNGEAFF. The chain carries TRBV21-1 and TRBJ1-1; the D segment call TRBD1 is taken from the table without a DNA check. TRBV21-1 is assigned pseudogene status. The CDR3 has 16 amino acids.